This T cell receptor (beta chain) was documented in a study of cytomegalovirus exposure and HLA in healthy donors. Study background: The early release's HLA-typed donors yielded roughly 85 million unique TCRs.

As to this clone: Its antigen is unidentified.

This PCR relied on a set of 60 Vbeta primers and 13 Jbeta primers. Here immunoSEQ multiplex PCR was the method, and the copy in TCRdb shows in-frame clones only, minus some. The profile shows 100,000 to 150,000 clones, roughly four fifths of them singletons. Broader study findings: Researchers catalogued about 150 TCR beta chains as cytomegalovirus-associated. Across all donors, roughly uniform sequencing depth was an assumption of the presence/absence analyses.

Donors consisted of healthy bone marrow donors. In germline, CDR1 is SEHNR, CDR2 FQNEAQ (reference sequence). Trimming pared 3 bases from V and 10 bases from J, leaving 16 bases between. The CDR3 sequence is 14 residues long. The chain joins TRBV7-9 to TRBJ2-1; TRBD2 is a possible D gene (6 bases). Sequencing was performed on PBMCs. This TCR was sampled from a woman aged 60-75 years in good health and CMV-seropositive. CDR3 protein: CASSLAGSGGEQFF. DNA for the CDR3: TGTGCCAGCAGCTTGGCGGGATCCGGCGGCGAGCAGTTCTTC.